The 18 T cell receptor beta chains presented below share a single source sample, sequenced in a study of blood T cells in healthy people across ages. A second 7 to 11 cycle PCR used barcoded and J-beta primers. TCRdb fed the 5' RACE reads into MiXCR, producing one record per CDR3 protein. Altogether 1.5 million to 2 million distinct CDR3 sequences are present, about 35% being singletons, with the ten largest covering approximately 10%. Sequencing was done on a sample of blood. The receptor set was obtained from a woman aged 30 to 39 in good health.

The V call is TRBV7-8, the J call TRBJ2-3, with D unresolved. Trimming cost V 6 bases and J 5 bases, with 9 bases left between them. Germline assignment: CDR1 SGHVS and CDR2 FQNEAQ. The CDR3 has 12 amino acids. The CDR3 spells CASRDRVDTQYF. CDR3 DNA sequence: TGTGCCAGCAGGGACCGGGTAGATACGCAGTATTTT.

In this sample, this clonotype turned up a few times. J is TRBJ1-6 and V is TRBV27, with D hard to call. The germline V gene has CDR1 MNHEY and CDR2 SMNVEV (reference sequence). V lost 5 bases to trimming and J lost 9 bases, with 17 bases between them. CDR3 length: 15 residues. CDR3 loop: CASSMTPKSSSPLHF. DNA for the CDR3: TGTGCCAGCAGTATGACCCCCAAGTCGAGTTCACCCCTCCACTTT.

The chain couples TRBV7-9 to TRBJ2-7; 7 bases align to TRBD2. The V segment lost 5 bases and the J segment 3 bases; nucleotides outside the gene matches: 19. From germline, CDR1 is SEHNR and CDR2 FQNEAQ (reference sequence). The CDR3 is made up of 18 amino acids. CDR3 in DNA: TGTGCCAGCAGCCCAATCTCGGGCGGTAGCGGGCCTGACTACGAGCAGTACTTC. Protein: CASSPISGGSGPDYEQYF.

This clonotype was observed a few times. This chain uses TRBV4-1 with TRBJ2-5, with 7 nucleotides matching TRBD2. V was clipped by 1 base and J by 1 base; unmatched bases: 12. The CDR3 runs 18 residues. Germline-derived CDR1 and CDR2 are MGHRA and YSYEKL. This CDR3 reads CASSQADWGGGCQETQYF. In nucleotides, the CDR3 is TGCGCCAGCAGCCAAGCCGACTGGGGGGGAGGGTGCCAAGAGACCCAGTACTTC.

The V call is TRBV7-9, the J call TRBJ2-5; D is undetermined. Germline V lookup: CDR1 SEHNR, CDR2 FQNEAQ (reference sequence). This CDR3 has 14 residues. Between the trimmed V and J ends, which lost 5 bases and 11 bases, there was a span of 21 bases. DNA of the CDR3: TGTGCCAGCAGCCTAAAAGGGATTCGGAATGAGCAGTACTTC. Protein product: CASSLKGIRNEQYF.

The chain uses TRBV7-9 and TRBJ2-5; D unresolved. V shed 4 bases and J shed 5 bases, with 14 bases lying between them. The CDR3 extends over 14 amino acids. From germline, CDR1 is SEHNR and CDR2 FQNEAQ (reference sequence). The CDR3 coding sequence is TGTGCCAGCAGCTACCGGCGGACGGAGGAGACCCAGTACTTC. It encodes CASSYRRTEETQYF.

This clonotype was seen only once. The V and J genes are TRBV10-3 and TRBJ2-3; 11 bases map to TRBD1. The CDR3 extends over 16 amino acids. Trimming at V came to 6 bases and at J to 3 bases, leaving 8 bases not matched to a gene. Germline CDR1 and CDR2: ENHRY and SYGVKD. The CDR3: CAISLGQGASTDTQYF. In DNA, the CDR3 is TGTGCCATCAGCCTCGGACAGGGGGCATCGACAGATACGCAGTATTTT.

In this sample, this clonotype turned up many times. The chain has TRBV18 and TRBJ2-7, with a possible D match to TRBD1 (7 bases). V lost 5 bases to trimming and J lost 5 bases, with 13 bases between them. Looked up from germline, CDR1 is KGHSH and CDR2 is LQKENI. This CDR3 comprises 13 residues. The CDR3 sequence: CASSVQGRNEQYF. CDR3 bases: TGTGCCAGCTCAGTACAGGGGAGGAACGAGCAGTACTTC.

This clonotype was detected only a few times. J is TRBJ1-1 and V is TRBV5-1; 7 positions agree with TRBD1. CDR3 length equals 16 residues. The J segment lost 1 base and the V segment lost 2 bases, leaving 8 bases of the junction unmatched. The V gene's germline CDR1 is SGHRS and CDR2 YFSETQ. CDR3 DNA: TGCGCCAGCAGCTTAGACCCGCAGGGGGGGAACACTGAAGCTTTCTTT. It translates to CASSLDPQGGNTEAFF.

On this clonotype: One base away lies a much larger clone, so this may be a sequencing read error. V and J are TRBV29-1 and TRBJ2-1, with D possibly TRBD2 on 6 matching bases. The CDR3 runs to 11 residues. Germline-derived CDR1 and CDR2 are SQVTM and ANQGSEA. V was pared by 6 bases and J by 15 bases, with 18 bases between. CDR3 DNA sequence: TGCAGCGTCAATAGCGGTCAATATAGGTTCTTC. Translated: CSVNSGQYRFF.

The chain combines TRBV18 with TRBJ1-1; perhaps TRBD1 as D (5 bases). Trimming removed 8 bases from V and 0 bases from J, with 10 bases in between. This CDR3 spans 13 amino acids. In germline, CDR1 is KGHSH, CDR2 LQKENI. CDR3 in DNA: TGTGCCAGCACGGACACGATGAACACTGAAGCTTTCTTT. Its translation is CASTDTMNTEAFF.

This clonotype has only a few counts. V is TRBV20-1 and J is TRBJ2-3; a weak D match, TRBD2 (5 bases). The ends were cut back, 0 bases at V and 6 bases at J, with 16 bases in the middle. Germline V gene sequence: CDR1 DFQATT, CDR2 SNEGSKA (reference sequence). There are 15 residues in the CDR3. The CDR3 DNA follows: TGCAGTGCTAGAGAGATTAGCGCTAAGAGGGATACGCAGTATTTT. It codes for CSAREISAKRDTQYF.

The table lists this clonotype with a few counts. In DNA form, the CDR3 reads TGTGCCGGCTCCCCACTAGCGGGGGTCAATGAGCAGTTCTTC. Its protein is CAGSPLAGVNEQFF. V usage is TRBV7-9 and J usage is TRBJ2-1; 11 bases map to TRBD2. J was trimmed by 6 bases and V by 11 bases; bases with no gene match: 9. Germline V gives CDR1 SEHNR, CDR2 FQNEAQ (reference sequence). The CDR3 length is 14 residues.

The gene calls are TRBV5-1 and TRBJ2-5, with D possibly matching TRBD2 (6 bases). The CDR3 is 15 residues long. V lost 0 bases to trimming and J lost 1 base, with 10 bases between them. From germline, CDR1 is SGHRS and CDR2 YFSETQ. The CDR3 reads CASSLGLVAQETQYF. The CDR3 DNA reads as TGCGCCAGCAGCTTGGGACTAGTGGCCCAAGAGACCCAGTACTTC.

This clonotype was recorded only once. The V and J genes are TRBV29-1 and TRBJ2-3; 10 bases are shared with TRBD1. CDR3 length equals 12 residues. J gave up 4 bases and V 8 bases, and 3 bases lay outside the gene matches. In germline, CDR1 is SQVTM, CDR2 ANQGSEA. The CDR3 protein is CSTGTGADTQYF. CDR3 bases: TGCAGCACGGGGACAGGGGCAGATACGCAGTATTTT.

V and J are TRBV5-6 and TRBJ2-1; D gene uncertain. The V gene's germline CDR1 is SGHDT and CDR2 YYEEEE. The V and J ends lost 0 bases and 6 bases respectively, with 7 bases between them. CDR3 length equals 13 residues. The CDR3 DNA follows: TGTGCCAGCAGCTTGGGAACCTGCAATGAGCAGTTCTTC. This gives the protein CASSLGTCNEQFF.

The chain carries TRBV11-2 and TRBJ2-3; 8 nucleotides match TRBD2. Germline V gives CDR1 SGHAT, CDR2 FQNNGV. V shed 0 bases and J 14 bases; nucleotides not matched to a gene: 13. This CDR3 has 15 residues. CDR3 sequence: CASSLDVGTSLDRYF. DNA of the CDR3: TGTGCCAGCAGCTTAGATGTGGGGACTAGTTTAGATCGGTATTTT.

The chain uses TRBV20-1 and TRBJ1-2, with no clear D. The CDR3 covers 13 residues. Germline-derived CDR1 and CDR2 are DFQATT and SNEGSKA (reference sequence). Trimming removed 7 bases from V and 9 bases from J, with 21 bases in between. The CDR3 loop reads CSVSGDNSRSYTF. The CDR3 DNA sequence: TGCAGTGTATCCGGGGATAATTCTAGGAGCTACACCTTC.